This TCR beta chain originates from a study of T cell responses to AZD1222 COVID-19 vaccine. Produced via immunoSEQ multiplex PCR; TCRdb's table is partial and in-frame only. This table holds about 92,000 clones, about 90% found once. From germline, CDR1 is LNHDA and CDR2 SQIVND (reference sequence). CDR3 length: 14 amino acids. The ends were cut back, 4 bases at V and 1 base at J, with 10 bases in the middle. V and J are TRBV19 and TRBJ1-1; D might be TRBD1 (5 bases). This material consisted of peripheral blood, taken on day 0 of AZD1222 vaccination. This clonotype was sampled from an adult in good health. In DNA, the CDR3 is TGTGCCAGTAGTACCGGGACGGCGAACACTGAAGCTTTCTTT. It encodes CASSTGTANTEAFF.